Presented here are 24 T cell receptor beta chains from one specimen sequenced in a study of identical twins. One entry per CDR3 protein results from TCRdb running MiXCR on the 5' RACE reads. The table shows 1.5 million to 2 million distinct CDR3 sequences, with 32% occurring only once. Sequencing was carried out using cord blood. Every receptor here comes from a newborn girl in good health.

This clonotype came up a few times. The chain is built from TRBV5-1 and TRBJ1-1; D is ambiguous. CDR1 SGHRS and CDR2 YFSETQ come from the germline V gene. V lost 2 bases, J lost 3 bases, and 14 bases lay in between. CDR3 length: 15 amino acids. CDR3 coding DNA: TGCGCCAGCAGCTTCCGTGAGCTAGTGTACACTGAAGCTTTCTTT. This translates into CASSFRELVYTEAFF.

This chain connects TRBV28 to TRBJ2-3; 15 bases are shared with TRBD2. Germline CDR1 and CDR2: MDHEN and SYDVKM. The CDR3 covers 18 residues. Trimming cost V 6 bases and J 0 bases; bases outside gene matches: 7. CDR3 bases: TGTGCCAGCAGCCGGCGGACTAGCGGGAGGGAGAGCACAGATACGCAGTATTTT. Translating it yields CASSRRTSGRESTDTQYF.

This clonotype appeared a few times. The rearrangement links TRBV20-1 to TRBJ2-1, with D hard to call. The CDR3 loop spans 10 amino acids. V was pared by 6 bases and J by 7 bases, with 7 bases between. Germline CDR1 reads DFQATT; CDR2 reads SNEGSKA (reference sequence). For the CDR3, the DNA is TGCAGTGCCCCTTCTAATGAGCAGTTCTTC. Translated: CSAPSNEQFF.

The rearrangement links TRBV19 to TRBJ2-3, with 8 bases matching TRBD2. V dropped 2 bases and J dropped 0; count of bases not matched to a gene: 4. The CDR3 length is 16 residues. Germline CDR1 is LNHDA and CDR2 is SQIVND (reference sequence). CDR3 region: CASSIRAGVSTDTQYF. Written as DNA, the CDR3 is TGTGCCAGTAGTATACGAGCGGGAGTTAGCACAGATACGCAGTATTTT. The full variable domain, rest sourced from reference TRBV19 and TRBJ2-3, is DGGITQSPKYLFRKEGQNVTLSCEQNLNHDAMYWYRQDPGQGLRLIYYSQIVNDFQKGDIAEGYSVSREKKESFPLTVTSAQKNPTAFYLCASSIRAGVSTDTQYFGPGTRLTVL.

This chain links TRBV6-6 with TRBJ2-7; D assignment may be TRBD1 or TRBD2 (7 bases each). The CDR3 has 14 amino acids. The germline V and J ends were trimmed by 6 bases and 4 bases, with 16 bases remaining between them. Germline CDR1 is MNHNY and CDR2 is SVGAGI (reference sequence). In DNA, the CDR3 is TGTGCCAGCAGGGGGGGGGACAGTTATTACGAGCAGTACTTC. It translates to CASRGGDSYYEQYF.

A few counts support this clonotype. The V and J genes are TRBV21-1 and TRBJ2-7. TRBV21-1 is a known pseudogene. There are 15 residues in the CDR3. The CDR3 DNA sequence: TGTGCCAGCAGCAAAGAAAGCGGGAGCTCCTACGAGCAGTACTTC. Translating gives CASSKESGSSYEQYF.

This clonotype was detected ten times or more. V and J are TRBV28 and TRBJ2-1; D unclear. The CDR3 spans 15 residues. Germline V CDR1 and CDR2: MDHEN, SYDVKM. V gave up 5 bases and J gave up 0 bases, with 11 bases separating them. CDR3 sequence reads: CASSPEMFSYNEQFF. Written as DNA, the CDR3 is TGTGCCAGCAGTCCGGAAATGTTCTCCTACAATGAGCAGTTCTTC.

CDR3 sequence (DNA): TGTGCCAGCAGCTCGATCGCGCCCGCCAATGGCTACACCTTC. The encoded protein is CASSSIAPANGYTF. The chain couples TRBV11-2 to TRBJ1-2; no clear D gene. Looked up from germline, CDR1 is SGHAT and CDR2 is FQNNGV. The V gene lost 4 bases and the J gene lost 6 bases, with 15 bases spanning the gap. The CDR3 is made up of 14 amino acids.

This clonotype has only a few counts. V gene TRBV6-6 combines with J gene TRBJ2-7; D possibly corresponds to TRBD2 (6 bases). Germline V gene sequence: CDR1 MNHNY, CDR2 SVGAGI (reference sequence). The CDR3 extends over 14 amino acids. Deletions cut 5 bases from V and 6 bases from J, with 17 bases between. The CDR3 loop reads CASSLPTSLSEQYF. As DNA, the CDR3 is TGTGCCAGCAGTCTACCAACTAGCTTAAGCGAGCAGTACTTC.

V is TRBV11-2 and J is TRBJ2-3, with D unclear. The CDR3 is made up of 16 amino acids. Trimming took 1 base from V and 0 from J, leaving 11 bases between them. CDR1 and CDR2 (germline): SGHAT, FQNNGV. CDR3 sequence reads: CASSLVASPSTDTQYF. The CDR3 coding sequence is TGTGCCAGCAGCTTAGTGGCGAGTCCTAGCACAGATACGCAGTATTTT.

This clonotype was seen more than once but under ten times. J is TRBJ1-1 and V is TRBV29-1; TRBD1 is a possible D gene (6 bases). Germline assignment: CDR1 SQVTM and CDR2 ANQGSEA. This CDR3 has 15 residues. V lost 2 bases and J 0 bases, leaving 13 bases between the germline ends. CDR3 DNA sequence: TGCAGCGTTGAACCGCACAGGGCCATGAACACTGAAGCTTTCTTT. Translating gives CSVEPHRAMNTEAFF.

The chain employs TRBV12-3 or TRBV12-4 and TRBJ2-1; TRBD1 or TRBD2 may be the D gene (5 bases each). V gave up 3 bases and J gave up 2 bases, with 11 bases separating them. The CDR3 covers 15 residues. CDR3 DNA: TGTGCCAGCAGTTTCCGGGACGGACCCTACAATGAGCAGTTCTTC. Its translation is CASSFRDGPYNEQFF.

This clonotype turned up a few times. V gene TRBV28 combines with J gene TRBJ1-5; possibly TRBD1 for D (6 bases). CDR1 MDHEN and CDR2 SYDVKM come from the germline V gene. The V end lost 5 bases, the J end lost 4 bases, and 15 bases lay between the germline ends. The CDR3 loop spans 15 amino acids. The DNA for the CDR3 is TGTGCCAGCAGTCCCTCGGGAAGGGGGAATCAGCCCCAGCATTTT. This gives the protein CASSPSGRGNQPQHF.

The V call is TRBV4-1, the J call TRBJ2-1, with D possibly matching TRBD1 (5 bases). V shed 0 bases and J shed 2 bases, with 14 bases lying between them. The CDR3 spans 17 residues. The V gene's germline CDR1 is MGHRA and CDR2 YSYEKL. CDR3 DNA sequence: TGCGCCAGCAGCCAAGAACGGTTAGGGGTCGCCTACAATGAGCAGTTCTTC. Its protein product is CASSQERLGVAYNEQFF.

This clonotype has just a few counts. V gene TRBV3-1 combines with J gene TRBJ2-1; 14 bases map to TRBD2. Germline lookup yields CDR1 LGHDT and CDR2 YNNKEL (reference sequence). The CDR3 spans 15 residues. The V gene end was trimmed by 3 bases and the J gene end by 9 bases; junction bases not matched to a gene: 4. For the CDR3, the DNA is TGTGCCAGCAGCCAGGGACTAGCGGGAGCTGGTGAGCAGTTCTTC. Its protein is CASSQGLAGAGEQFF.

This clonotype was picked up a small number of times. This chain connects TRBV10-3 to TRBJ2-1; TRBD1 aligns across 7 bases. The CDR3 contains 17 residues. V shed 5 bases, J shed 3 bases, and the junction held 13 bases outside the gene matches. Looked up from germline, CDR1 is ENHRY and CDR2 is SYGVKD. DNA of the CDR3: TGTGCCATCAGTCCCTCAGGGGGAGAATGGGGCTACAATGAGCAGTTCTTC. Protein product: CAISPSGGEWGYNEQFF.

The chain uses TRBV20-1 and TRBJ2-1; no clear D. The DNA end is more similar to TRBJ2-7, so the J call may be wrong. Germline V gene lookup returns CDR1 DFQATT and CDR2 SNEGSKA (reference sequence). CDR3 length: 17 amino acids. This CDR3 is CSARDAPRHSSYNEQYF. CDR3 in DNA: TGCAGTGCTAGAGACGCGCCCCGCCACAGCTCCTACAATGAGCAGTACTTC.

This chain joins TRBV11-2 and TRBJ2-1; 10 bases are shared with TRBD2. The CDR3 has 17 amino acids. Looked up from germline, CDR1 is SGHAT and CDR2 is FQNNGV. V lost 6 bases, J lost 0 bases, and 8 bases stayed unmatched. This CDR3 reads CASSTRTSGDSYNEQFF. The CDR3 DNA reads TGTGCCAGCAGTACCCGGACTAGCGGAGACTCCTACAATGAGCAGTTCTTC.

V gene TRBV28 combines with J gene TRBJ2-1; 8 bases map to TRBD1. TRBJ2-7 matches the DNA end more closely, so the J call is doubtful. CDR3 length equals 15 residues. Germline CDR1 and CDR2: MDHEN and SYDVKM. CDR3 in amino acids: CASNPIQGEYNEQYF. The CDR3 region has the DNA TGTGCCAGCAACCCCATACAGGGGGAATACAATGAGCAGTACTTC.

V is TRBV27 and J is TRBJ2-3, with 14 bases that match TRBD2. V lost 2 bases to trimming and J lost 3 bases; unmatched junction nucleotides: 4. Germline V lookup: CDR1 MNHEY, CDR2 SMNVEV (reference sequence). This CDR3 region has 17 residues. The CDR3 here is CASSLLTSGGGTDTQYF. DNA of the CDR3: TGTGCCAGCAGTTTACTGACTAGCGGGGGGGGGACAGATACGCAGTATTTT.

The DNA for the CDR3 is TGTGCCAGCAGCTTAGATGGGACAGGGGAATTAGAAACGCAGTATTTT. This codes for CASSLDGTGELETQYF. The rearrangement uses TRBV13 and TRBJ2-3; 10 bases fit TRBD1. J was trimmed by 9 bases and V by 1 base; bases with no gene match: 10. Germline V gene lookup returns CDR1 PRHDT and CDR2 FYEKMQ (reference sequence). CDR3 length equals 16 residues.

This clonotype was detected ten times or more. The V and J genes are TRBV6-5 and TRBJ1-2; TRBD1 is a possible D gene (5 bases). The CDR3 loop spans 13 amino acids. The germline V gene encodes CDR1 MNHEY and CDR2 SVGAGI. V was clipped by 5 bases and J by 8 bases, with 15 bases between them. This chain's CDR3 is CASSPGTAVGYTF. CDR3 coding DNA: TGTGCCAGCAGTCCGGGGACCGCTGTAGGCTACACCTTC.

This clonotype was picked up many times. J is TRBJ2-3 and V is TRBV28, with D tentatively TRBD1 (5 bases). Germline CDR1 is MDHEN and CDR2 is SYDVKM. The CDR3 is made up of 14 amino acids. V lost 6 bases, J lost 1 base, and 11 bases lay in between. The CDR3 loop reads CASSLPTGTDTQYF. The CDR3 coding sequence is TGTGCCAGCAGCCTGCCGACAGGCACAGATACGCAGTATTTT. The full variable domain, rest sourced from reference TRBV28 and TRBJ2-3, is DVKVTQSSRYLVKRTGEKVFLECVQDMDHENMFWYRQDPGLGLRLIYFSYDVKMKEKGDIPEGYSVSREKKERFSLILESASTNQTSMYLCASSLPTGTDTQYFGPGTRLTVL.

The chain joins TRBV18 to TRBJ1-4; possible D gene TRBD1, 5 bases. Germline values: CDR1 KGHSH, CDR2 LQKENI. With 3 bases removed from V and 4 bases from J, the gap between germline ends came to 9 bases. There are 14 residues in the CDR3. In DNA form, the CDR3 reads TGTGCCAGCTCACCGGGACGGGTTAATGAAAAACTGTTTTTT. Its translation: CASSPGRVNEKLFF.